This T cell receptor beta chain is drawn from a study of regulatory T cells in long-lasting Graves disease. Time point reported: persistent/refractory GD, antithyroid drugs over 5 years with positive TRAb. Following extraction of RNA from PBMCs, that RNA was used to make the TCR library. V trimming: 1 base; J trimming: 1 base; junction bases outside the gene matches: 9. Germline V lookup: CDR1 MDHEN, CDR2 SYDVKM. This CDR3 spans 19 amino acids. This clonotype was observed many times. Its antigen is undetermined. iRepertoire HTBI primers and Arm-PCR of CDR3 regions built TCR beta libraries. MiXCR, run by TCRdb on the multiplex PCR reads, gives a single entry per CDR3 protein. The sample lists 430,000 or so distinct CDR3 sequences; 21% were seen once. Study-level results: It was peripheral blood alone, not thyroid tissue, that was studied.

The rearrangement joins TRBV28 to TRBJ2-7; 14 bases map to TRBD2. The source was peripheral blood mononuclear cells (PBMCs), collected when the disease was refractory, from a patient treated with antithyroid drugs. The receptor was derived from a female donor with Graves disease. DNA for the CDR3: TGTGCCAGCAGTTTATCCATATGGACTAGCGGGAGGACTTCCTACGAGCAGTACTTC. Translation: CASSLSIWTSGRTSYEQYF.